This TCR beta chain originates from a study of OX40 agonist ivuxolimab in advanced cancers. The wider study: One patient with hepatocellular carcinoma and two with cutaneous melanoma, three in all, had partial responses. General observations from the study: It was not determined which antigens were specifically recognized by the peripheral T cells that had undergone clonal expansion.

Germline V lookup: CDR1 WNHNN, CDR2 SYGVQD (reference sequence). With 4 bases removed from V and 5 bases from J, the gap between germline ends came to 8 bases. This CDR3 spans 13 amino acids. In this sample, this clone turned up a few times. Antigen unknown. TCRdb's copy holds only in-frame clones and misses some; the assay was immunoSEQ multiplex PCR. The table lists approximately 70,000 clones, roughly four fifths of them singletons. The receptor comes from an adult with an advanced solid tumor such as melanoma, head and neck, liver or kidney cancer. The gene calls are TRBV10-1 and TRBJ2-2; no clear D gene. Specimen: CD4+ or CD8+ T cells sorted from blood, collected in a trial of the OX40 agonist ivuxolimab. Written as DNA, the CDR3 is TGCGCCAGCAGTGTTTCGACGACCGGGGAGCTGTTTTTT. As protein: CASSVSTTGELFF.